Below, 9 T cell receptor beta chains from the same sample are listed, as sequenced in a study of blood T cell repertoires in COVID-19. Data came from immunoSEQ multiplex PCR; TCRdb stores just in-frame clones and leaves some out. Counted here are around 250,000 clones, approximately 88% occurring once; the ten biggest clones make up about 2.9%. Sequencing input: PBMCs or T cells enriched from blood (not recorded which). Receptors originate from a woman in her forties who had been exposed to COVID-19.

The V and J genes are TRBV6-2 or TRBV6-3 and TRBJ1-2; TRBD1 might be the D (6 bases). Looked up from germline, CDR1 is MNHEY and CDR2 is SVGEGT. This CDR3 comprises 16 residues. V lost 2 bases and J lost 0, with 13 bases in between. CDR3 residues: CASSYERTVSNYGYTF. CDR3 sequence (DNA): TGTGCCAGCAGTTACGAACGGACAGTCTCTAACTATGGCTACACCTTC.

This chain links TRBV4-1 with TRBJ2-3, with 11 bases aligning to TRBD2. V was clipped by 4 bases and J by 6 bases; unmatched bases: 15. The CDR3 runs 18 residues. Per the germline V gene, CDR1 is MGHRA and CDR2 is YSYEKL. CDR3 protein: CASSPSQLAGVQVDTQYF. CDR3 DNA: TGCGCCAGCAGCCCGTCCCAACTAGCGGGGGTTCAGGTGGATACGCAGTATTTT.

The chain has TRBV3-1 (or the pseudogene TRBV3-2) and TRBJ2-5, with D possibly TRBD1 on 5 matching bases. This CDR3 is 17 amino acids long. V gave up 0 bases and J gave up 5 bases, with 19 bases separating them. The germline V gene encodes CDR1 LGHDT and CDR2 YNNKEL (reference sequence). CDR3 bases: TGTGCCAGCAGCCAAGATACAGCTACAGGCCGATCGGAGACCCAGTACTTC. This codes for CASSQDTATGRSETQYF.

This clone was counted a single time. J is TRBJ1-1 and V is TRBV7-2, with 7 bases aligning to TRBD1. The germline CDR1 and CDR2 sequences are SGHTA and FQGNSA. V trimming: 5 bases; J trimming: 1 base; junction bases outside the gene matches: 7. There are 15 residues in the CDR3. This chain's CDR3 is CASSRAGGGNTEAFF. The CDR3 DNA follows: TGTGCCAGCAGCCGGGCAGGGGGAGGGAACACTGAAGCTTTCTTT.

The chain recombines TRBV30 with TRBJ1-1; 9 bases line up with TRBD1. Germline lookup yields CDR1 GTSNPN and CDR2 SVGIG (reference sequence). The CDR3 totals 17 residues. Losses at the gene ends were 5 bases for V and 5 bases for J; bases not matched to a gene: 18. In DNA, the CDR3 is TGTGCCTGGTCTATGGGCAACCCGGGACAGGGCAGGACTGAAGCTTTCTTT. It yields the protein CAWSMGNPGQGRTEAFF.

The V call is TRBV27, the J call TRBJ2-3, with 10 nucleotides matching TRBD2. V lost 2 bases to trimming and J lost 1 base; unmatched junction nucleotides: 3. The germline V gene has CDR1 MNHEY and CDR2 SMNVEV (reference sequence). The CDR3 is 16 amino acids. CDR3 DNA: TGTGCCAGCAGTTTACCCACTAGCGGGGGCACAGATACGCAGTATTTT. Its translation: CASSLPTSGGTDTQYF.

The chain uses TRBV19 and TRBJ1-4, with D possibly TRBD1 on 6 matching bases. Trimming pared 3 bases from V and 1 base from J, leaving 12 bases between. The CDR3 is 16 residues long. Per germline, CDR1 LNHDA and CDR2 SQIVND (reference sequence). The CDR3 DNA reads TGTGCCAGTAGTATGGCAGGGGAAGGAACTAATGAAAAACTGTTTTTT. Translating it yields CASSMAGEGTNEKLFF.

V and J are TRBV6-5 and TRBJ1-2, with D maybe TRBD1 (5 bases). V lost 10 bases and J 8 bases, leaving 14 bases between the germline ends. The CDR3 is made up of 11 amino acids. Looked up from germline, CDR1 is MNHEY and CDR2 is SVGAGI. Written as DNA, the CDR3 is TGTGCCACCGGGGGGGATAAGGGCTACACCTTC. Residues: CATGGDKGYTF.

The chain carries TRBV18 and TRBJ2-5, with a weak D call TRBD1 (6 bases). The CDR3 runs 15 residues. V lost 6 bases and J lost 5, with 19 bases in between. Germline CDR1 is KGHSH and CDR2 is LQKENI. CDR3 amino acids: CASSQGKGPWETQYF. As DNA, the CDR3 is TGTGCCAGCTCCCAGGGGAAGGGTCCGTGGGAGACCCAGTACTTC.